The source of this T cell receptor (beta chain) is a study of blood T cell repertoires in COVID-19. Study details: Samples came from the United States, Italy and Spain, spanning acute and convalescent COVID-19. In each case, the material was cDNA or gDNA derived from T cells, B-cell-depleted T cells, or PBMCs.

As handled by the study authors: Amplification of reference gene primers was used by the study to estimate nucleated cell counts. The method was immunoSEQ multiplex PCR; TCRdb's version includes in-frame clones alone and lacks a portion of them. V and J calls and clone size are copied from that table; D and trimming were computed from the DNA. The sample lists about 130,000 clones, almost 70% occurring once. Between the trimmed V and J ends, which lost 3 bases and 7 bases, there was a span of 12 bases. In germline, CDR1 is SGHAT, CDR2 FQNNGV. The CDR3 runs to 13 residues. The TCR comes from a woman in her 70s with acute or convalescent COVID-19. J is TRBJ1-1 and V is TRBV11-2, with D possibly matching TRBD1 (5 bases). Sequenced sample: peripheral blood. The DNA for the CDR3 is TGTGCCAGCAGCTTTCAGGGTCGGATTGAAGCTTTCTTT. Protein: CASSFQGRIEAFF.